One sample yielded the 18 T cell receptor beta chains listed below, sequenced in a study of blood T cell repertoires in COVID-19. TCRdb's copy holds only in-frame clones and misses some; the assay was immunoSEQ multiplex PCR. The sample has about 380,000 clones, 80% to 90% seen once. Sequencing was done on a sample of PBMCs or T cells enriched from blood (not recorded which). These receptors originate from a man younger than 45 who had recovered from COVID-19.

The chain joins TRBV6-2 or TRBV6-3 to TRBJ1-5, with 9 bases that match TRBD1. The CDR3 is made up of 15 amino acids. Germline V gene lookup returns CDR1 MNHEY and CDR2 SVGEGT. V shed 5 bases and J 6 bases; nucleotides not matched to a gene: 8. For the CDR3, the DNA is TGTGCCAGCAGTAGACCCCCGGACAGGGGTCAGCCCCAGCATTTT. Translation: CASSRPPDRGQPQHF.

This rearrangement joins TRBV7-2 to TRBJ2-7, with TRBD2 identical over 11 bases. CDR1 and CDR2 from the germline V gene are SGHTA and FQGNSA. The CDR3 contains 18 residues. The trim removed 1 base at V and 0 bases at J, leaving 8 bases unmatched. Written as DNA, the CDR3 is TGTGCCAGCAGCTTAGTATCTAGCGGGGGGCCTAGCTCCTACGAGCAGTACTTC. Its translation is CASSLVSSGGPSSYEQYF.

V is TRBV4-1 and J is TRBJ2-3; TRBD2 is a possible D gene (5 bases). CDR1 and CDR2 from the germline V gene are MGHRA and YSYEKL. CDR3 length: 17 amino acids. The V end was cut by 0 bases, the J end by 0 bases, with 13 bases between. DNA of the CDR3: TGCGCCAGCAGCCAAGACCGGGCGCGGACTAGCACAGATACGCAGTATTTT. Its translation is CASSQDRARTSTDTQYF.

This clone was observed a handful of times. The rearrangement joins TRBV29-1 to TRBJ2-2; no definite D call. The CDR3 totals 14 residues. From germline, CDR1 is SQVTM and CDR2 ANQGSEA. The V gene lost 7 bases and the J gene lost 0 bases, with 12 bases spanning the gap. The CDR3 region has the DNA TGCAGCGCAGTGACTCCCACGAACACCGGGGAGCTGTTTTTT. This codes for CSAVTPTNTGELFF.

The chain carries TRBV9 and TRBJ1-1, with a tentative D call TRBD1 (6 bases). CDR3 size: 14 residues. The V gene lost 4 bases and the J gene lost 5 bases, with 15 bases spanning the gap. Germline V CDR1 and CDR2: SGDLS, YYNGEE. DNA for the CDR3: TGTGCCAGCAGCCAGAAAGGGGGTGGAACTGAAGCTTTCTTT. Its translation is CASSQKGGGTEAFF.

This clone came up once. The J gene is TRBJ1-2, the V gene TRBV30; 8 bases fit TRBD1. Germline CDR1 is GTSNPN and CDR2 is SVGIG (reference sequence). The CDR3 is 16 residues long. V dropped 7 bases and J dropped 1; count of bases not matched to a gene: 14. The CDR3 DNA reads as TGTGCCTCTACGCAGGACAGGGAGGCCCTTAACTATGGCTACACCTTC. Its protein is CASTQDREALNYGYTF.

The CDR3: CASSAELDSNEAFF. As DNA, the CDR3 is TGTGCCAGCAGCGCCGAACTGGACAGCAATGAAGCTTTCTTT. The rearrangement links TRBV9 to TRBJ1-1, with a tentative D call TRBD1 (6 bases). The CDR3 totals 14 residues. Trimming stripped 3 bases from V and 7 bases from J, with 16 bases between. Germline CDR1 is SGDLS and CDR2 is YYNGEE.

The chain is built from TRBV19 and TRBJ2-1, with D perhaps given as TRBD1 or TRBD2 (6 bases each). Trimming cost V 5 bases and J 7 bases, with 12 bases left between them. Germline V CDR1 and CDR2: LNHDA, SQIVND (reference sequence). The CDR3 covers 13 residues. CDR3 residues: CASSVGGGNEQFF. The CDR3 DNA follows: TGTGCCAGTAGTGTAGGGGGAGGTAATGAGCAGTTCTTC.

The chain couples TRBV25-1 to TRBJ2-3; 9 positions match TRBD1. Germline V gene sequence: CDR1 MGHDK, CDR2 SYGVNS. V dropped 4 bases and J dropped 4; count of bases not matched to a gene: 6. The CDR3 contains 15 residues. The CDR3 bases are TGTGCCAGCAGTGGTCCGGGACAGGGCCCAGATACGCAGTATTTT. Amino acid sequence: CASSGPGQGPDTQYF.

This clone was counted a few times. The V gene is TRBV4-3, the J gene TRBJ2-5; 9 bases match TRBD1. In germline, CDR1 is LGHNA, CDR2 YSLEER. The CDR3 is made up of 16 amino acids. Losses at the gene ends were 0 bases for V and 7 bases for J; bases not matched to a gene: 9. The CDR3 nucleotides are TGCGCCAGCAGCCAAGACCATAGGACAGGGGAAGGGACCCAGTACTTC. Protein: CASSQDHRTGEGTQYF.

The rearrangement uses TRBV29-1 and TRBJ2-1; possibly TRBD2 for D (6 bases). The V and J ends lost 2 bases and 1 base respectively, with 12 bases between them. The CDR3 length is 15 residues. CDR1 is SQVTM, CDR2 ANQGSEA, per germline. The CDR3 DNA sequence: TGCAGCGTTGAAAGCCCAGGGAGGTCCTACAATGAGCAGTTCTTC. Translating gives CSVESPGRSYNEQFF.

The genes are TRBV7-2 and TRBJ2-1; D unresolved. Germline values: CDR1 SGHTA, CDR2 FQGNSA. The CDR3 runs 13 residues. V lost 4 bases, J lost 6 bases, and 10 bases lay in between. CDR3 in amino acids: CASSSIHGNEQFF. The DNA of the CDR3 is TGTGCCAGCAGCTCGATCCACGGCAATGAGCAGTTCTTC.

The gene calls are TRBV19 and TRBJ1-5; D ambiguous. The CDR3 runs to 16 residues. Germline V gene sequence: CDR1 LNHDA, CDR2 SQIVND (reference sequence). The V end lost 3 bases, the J end lost 7 bases, and 19 bases lay between the germline ends. The CDR3 reads CASSIPLRVGGQPQHF. The CDR3 DNA is TGTGCCAGTAGTATCCCCCTCCGGGTTGGAGGCCAGCCCCAGCATTTT.

The J gene is TRBJ2-3, the V gene TRBV9, with 9 positions matching TRBD2. Germline V gene data show CDR1 as SGDLS and CDR2 as YYNGEE. Germline trimming cut 2 bases from V and 1 base from J; bases unmatched to any gene: 2. There are 15 residues in the CDR3. CDR3 residues: CASSVSGGGTDTQYF. Here the CDR3 DNA reads TGTGCCAGCAGCGTTAGCGGGGGCGGCACAGATACGCAGTATTTT.

In this sample, this clone turned up once. J is TRBJ2-7 and V is TRBV7-2; the match to TRBD2 covers 8 bases. The germline CDR1 and CDR2 sequences are SGHTA and FQGNSA. The V gene end was trimmed by 4 bases and the J gene end by 4 bases; junction bases not matched to a gene: 12. The CDR3 length is 16 residues. This CDR3 reads CASSSGTAGGLYEQYF. CDR3 bases: TGTGCCAGCAGCTCCGGTACTGCGGGGGGACTTTACGAGCAGTACTTC. The whole variable domain, filled in from reference TRBV7-2 and TRBJ2-7, reads GAGVSQSPSNKVTEKGKDVELRCDPISGHTALYWYRQSLGQGLEFLIYFQGNSAPDKSGLPSDRFSAERTGGSVSTLTIQRTQQEDSAVYLCASSSGTAGGLYEQYFGPGTRLTVT.

This chain joins TRBV9 and TRBJ1-1; a weak D match, TRBD1 (5 bases). The germline CDR1 and CDR2 sequences are SGDLS and YYNGEE. Deletions cut 4 bases from V and 4 bases from J, with 20 bases between. The CDR3 has 16 residues. CDR3 sequence: CASSTAGLSGTTEAFF. The CDR3 nucleotides read TGTGCCAGCAGCACGGCGGGACTTTCCGGTACCACTGAAGCTTTCTTT.

This clone appeared a single time. The CDR3 spells CASSVARGGRETQYF. CDR3 nucleotide sequence: TGTGCCAGCAGCGTAGCTCGGGGGGGCCGAGAGACCCAGTACTTC. The V call is TRBV9, the J call TRBJ2-5; TRBD2 matches at 8 bases. The CDR3 runs to 15 residues. Per the germline V gene, CDR1 is SGDLS and CDR2 is YYNGEE. J was trimmed by 4 bases and V by 0 bases; bases with no gene match: 5.

This CDR3 reads CASSFGGLSYNSPLHF. CDR3 coding DNA: TGTGCCAGCAGCTTCGGGGGTCTGTCCTATAATTCACCCCTCCACTTT. The J gene is TRBJ1-6, the V gene TRBV11-1; D might be TRBD1 (5 bases). Germline V gene data show CDR1 as SGHAT and CDR2 as FQDESV (reference sequence). V lost 3 bases to trimming and J lost 1 base, with 10 bases between them. CDR3 length: 16 residues. Supplemented by reference TRBV11-1 and TRBJ1-6, the full variable domain reads EAEVAQSPRYKITEKSQAVAFWCDPISGHATLYWYRQILGQGPELLVQFQDESVVDDSQLPKDRFSAERLKGVDSTLKIQPAELGDSAMYLCASSFGGLSYNSPLHFGNGTRLTVT.